Listed below are T cell receptor beta chains from one sample, sequenced in a study of shared clonotypes between healthy human individuals. TCRdb's copy holds only in-frame clones and misses some; the assay was immunoSEQ multiplex PCR. The sample gives roughly 720,000 clones, about 90% of which show up once; less than 40% is in the top ten. The source material was memory CD8+ T cells from PBMCs. The receptors were sampled from a man younger than 30 in good health. Some clones in this sample may be carry-over from other donors' samples. CDR3s include the opening cysteine and the closing phenylalanine or tryptophan. D genes are given only for firm matches. The listing skips clone size in some rows; elsewhere it reads once, few, many or a size class.

CDR3	DNA	D	J	V	size
CASSSGQGLGIQYF	TGTGCCAGCAGCTCGGGACAGGGTTTGGGCATTCAGTACTTC	TRBD1	TRBJ2-4	TRBV7-9	NA
CASSPRLAETYEQYF	TGTGCCAGCAGCCCCAGACTAGCGGAGACCTACGAGCAGTACTTC	TRBD2	TRBJ2-7	TRBV7-9	once
CASSQRGTLFEQYF	TGTGCCAGCAGCCAACGAGGTACCCTTTTTGAGCAGTACTTC	NA	TRBJ2-7	TRBV14	NA
CASSPSDRGVYEKLFF	TGCGCCAGCAGTCCCTCCGACAGGGGCGTTTATGAAAAACTGTTTTTT	TRBD1	TRBJ1-4	TRBV10-2	NA
CASSLGGHITDTQYF	TGCGCCAGCAGCTTGGGGGGACATATCACAGATACGCAGTATTTT	NA	TRBJ2-3	TRBV5-1	NA
CASSQARAGAAKNIQYF	TGCGCCAGCAGCCAGGCCCGCGCCGGGGCCGCCAAAAACATTCAGTACTTC	NA	TRBJ2-4	TRBV4-3	NA
CASSPGGTGELFF	TGTGCCAGCAGCCCGGGGGGAACCGGGGAGCTGTTTTTT	TRBD2	TRBJ2-2	TRBV5-4	NA
CASSYSVANIQYF	TGTGCCAGCAGTTACTCGGTCGCGAACATTCAGTACTTC	NA	TRBJ2-4	TRBV6-5	NA
CASGGGMNTEAFF	TGTGCCAGCGGGGGAGGCATGAACACTGAAGCTTTCTTT	NA	TRBJ1-1	TRBV7-9	NA
CASRPKRPRDRRTGELFF	TGTGCCAGCAGACCAAAACGACCGCGGGACAGGAGAACCGGGGAGCTGTTTTTT	TRBD1	TRBJ2-2	TRBV28	NA
CASSLVWEGWTEAFF	TGTGCCAGCAGCTTAGTTTGGGAGGGGTGGACTGAAGCTTTCTTT	NA	TRBJ1-1	TRBV7-6	NA
CASSYMGETEAFF	TGTGCCAGCAGTTACATGGGGGAAACTGAAGCTTTCTTT	NA	TRBJ1-1	TRBV6-6	NA
CASRAGLAGAFEQFF	TGTGCCAGCAGGGCGGGACTAGCGGGAGCGTTTGAGCAGTTCTTC	TRBD2	TRBJ2-1	TRBV28	NA
CASSLSLAPERVRDTQYF	TGTGCCAGCAGTTTATCTCTAGCGCCCGAGCGGGTAAGAGATACGCAGTATTTT	NA	TRBJ2-3	TRBV28	NA
CASSYTGGGYGYTF	TGTGCCAGCAGTTACACCGGGGGAGGATATGGCTACACCTTC	NA	TRBJ1-2	TRBV6-5	NA
CASSPGTRGGETQYF	TGTGCCAGCAGTCCCGGGACTCGCGGTGGGGAGACCCAGTACTTC	NA	TRBJ2-5	TRBV2	NA
CASSPTRDRGLEQYF	TGTGCCAGCAGTCCAACCCGGGACAGGGGGCTGGAGCAGTACTTC	TRBD1	TRBJ2-7	TRBV6-1	few
CASSLWAVPWYEQYF	TGTGCCAGCAGCTTGTGGGCGGTCCCCTGGTACGAGCAGTACTTC	NA	TRBJ2-7	TRBV5-6	once
CASSQGVRQPQHF	TGCGCCAGCAGCCAAGGAGTGCGGCAGCCCCAGCATTTT	NA	TRBJ1-5	TRBV4-3	NA
CASSLDFSYEQYF	TGTGCCAGCAGTTTAGATTTCTCCTACGAGCAGTACTTC	NA	TRBJ2-7	TRBV27	NA
CASSQLAAAPNNYGYTF	TGTGCCAGCAGCCAGCTAGCGGCAGCCCCGAATAACTATGGCTACACCTTC	NA	TRBJ1-2	TRBV11-2	NA
CASSQEESYGYTF	TGTGCCAGCAGTCAGGAAGAGAGCTATGGCTACACCTTC	NA	TRBJ1-2	TRBV28	NA
CASSPQGGSNQPQHF	TGCGCCAGCAGCCCTCAGGGTGGAAGCAATCAGCCCCAGCATTTT	NA	TRBJ1-5	TRBV4-1	NA
CASRGHTEAFF	TGTGCCAGCAGGGGACACACTGAAGCTTTCTTT	NA	TRBJ1-1	TRBV6-1	NA
CASSHPQRTSGPAAHEQFF	TGCGCCAGCAGCCATCCCCAGAGGACTAGCGGGCCCGCCGCCCATGAGCAGTTCTTC	TRBD2	TRBJ2-1	TRBV4-1	NA
CASSFLGRGQKLFF	TGTGCCAGCAGCTTTTTAGGGCGGGGACAAAAACTGTTTTTT	NA	TRBJ1-4	TRBV11-2	NA
CARGRQGSGGYTF	TGTGCCAGGGGTAGACAGGGGTCGGGTGGCTACACCTTC	NA	TRBJ1-2	TRBV21-1	NA
CASSWSGQLYNEQFF	TGTGCCAGCAGTTGGTCGGGACAGCTATACAATGAGCAGTTCTTC	TRBD1	TRBJ2-1	TRBV27	NA
CASSLLGTVNQPQHF	TGTGCCAGCAGTTTATTAGGCACAGTCAATCAGCCCCAGCATTTT	NA	TRBJ1-5	TRBV27	NA
CASSANRGNGNTIYF	TGTGCCAGCAGCGCAAACAGGGGTAATGGAAACACCATATATTTT	TRBD1	TRBJ1-3	TRBV9	NA
CASSLAGLAGANEQFF	TGTGCCAGCAGCTTAGCAGGACTAGCGGGAGCCAATGAGCAGTTCTTC	TRBD2	TRBJ2-1	TRBV7-9	NA
CASSGTGGGFYNEQFF	TGTGCCAGCAGCGGGACTGGAGGAGGGTTCTACAATGAGCAGTTCTTC	NA	TRBJ2-1	TRBV9	NA
CASSVDPDREAYGYTF	TGTGCCAGCAGCGTCGACCCGGACAGGGAGGCCTATGGCTACACCTTC	TRBD1	TRBJ1-2	TRBV9	NA
CASSLRLRRGPTDTQYF	TGTGCCAGCAGTTTGAGGTTGAGAAGGGGGCCTACAGATACGCAGTATTTT	TRBD1	TRBJ2-3	TRBV28	NA
CASSDRGLLAFF	TGTGCCAGCAGTGACAGGGGGCTCCTAGCTTTCTTT	TRBD1	TRBJ1-1	TRBV6-5	NA
CASSPTGTPSGEQYF	TGTGCCAGCAGTCCCACAGGGACCCCTTCGGGCGAGCAGTACTTC	NA	TRBJ2-7	TRBV9	once
CASSPSAGINEQFF	TGTGCCAGTAGTCCCTCGGCGGGGATCAATGAGCAGTTCTTC	NA	TRBJ2-1	TRBV19	NA
CASSPVQGGYYGYTF	TGTGCCAGCAGCCCGGTCCAGGGGGGGTACTATGGCTACACCTTC	TRBD1	TRBJ1-2	TRBV7-9	NA
CASSYTSARGNEQFF	TGTGCCAGCAGTTACACTAGCGCCCGGGGAAATGAGCAGTTCTTC	TRBD2	TRBJ2-1	TRBV6-5	NA
CASSPLGDGLNYGYTF	TGCGCCAGCAGCCCACTGGGTGACGGACTTAACTATGGCTACACCTTC	NA	TRBJ1-2	TRBV4-3	NA
CASEPVWVNTEAFF	TGTGCCAGCGAACCGGTCTGGGTGAACACTGAAGCTTTCTTT	NA	TRBJ1-1	TRBV28	NA
CASSLSHAPAPYEQYF	TGTGCCAGCAGCTTATCCCACGCACCAGCCCCCTACGAGCAGTACTTC	NA	TRBJ2-7	TRBV7-9	NA
CASSVGPQGSYNEQFF	TGTGCCAGCAGCGTAGGTCCCCAGGGCTCCTACAATGAGCAGTTCTTC	NA	TRBJ2-1	TRBV9	NA
CAISEEGTGELFF	TGTGCCATCAGTGAGGAAGGGACCGGGGAGCTGTTTTTT	NA	TRBJ2-2	TRBV10-3	few
CANPSRQGPQETQYF	TGTGCCAACCCCAGTAGGCAAGGACCCCAAGAGACCCAGTACTTC	NA	TRBJ2-5	TRBV5-8	NA
CASRRGEETQYF	TGTGCCAGCCGGAGAGGGGAAGAGACCCAGTACTTC	NA	TRBJ2-5	TRBV7-9	NA